This T cell receptor beta chain appears in the sequencing data of a study of T cells after somatic rescue of genetic block. Sequencing was performed with immunoSEQ multiplex PCR; in TCRdb, only in-frame clones are kept and a portion is missing. This repertoire shows tens of thousands of clones, approximately 91% found once; its top ten account for about 3%. This CDR3 has 13 residues. V dropped 10 bases and J dropped 4; count of bases not matched to a gene: 9. CDR1 ENHRY and CDR2 SYGVKD come from the germline V gene. Sequences were obtained from peripheral blood mononuclear cells (PBMCs). The genes are TRBV10-3 and TRBJ1-1; 7 bases are a match to TRBD1. This TCR was recovered from a man aged 25-45 years. The CDR3, as DNA: TGTGCCACACAGACAGGGACTAGCACTGAAGCTTTCTTT. It specifies CATQTGTSTEAFF.